This TCR delta chain was documented in a study of Vδ1+ human thymocytes. Whole-study results and caveats: In the thymus, TRG and TRD repertoires looked highly polyclonal with Gaussian CDR3 lengths. About 20% of thymic delta-chain sequences were Vdelta2, with few Vdelta3, unlike blood Vdelta1+ controls. Bulk repertoire data may be misinterpreted because of unexpected Vdelta2 sequences.

Alphabeta T cells were depleted, then CD3+ Vdelta1+ Vdelta2- thymocytes were FACS-sorted. Purity of the sorted Vdelta1+ thymocytes ranged from about 97% to 99.6%. This CDR3 contains 19 residues. Germline V gene lookup returns CDR1 TSWWSYY and CDR2 QGS. The trim removed 0 bases at V and 1 base at J, leaving 13 bases unmatched. Sequences come from RNA converted to cDNA by reverse transcription. The CDR3 regions were amplified by multiplex PCR from V-gene primers to a constant-region primer. TCRdb reanalysed the multiplex PCR reads via CATT. This table holds about 75,000 delta-chain clones, approximately 34% found once. On this clone: Its antigen remains unknown.

The clonotype was recovered from a boy under three years old who had congenital heart surgery. The sample taken for sequencing was Vdelta1+ gamma-delta thymocytes from the thymus. Subset: FACS-sorted CD3+ TCRalphabeta- TCRVdelta1+ TCRVdelta2- thymocytes. J is TRDJ1 and V is TRDV1; 8 nucleotides match TRDD3. The CDR3 protein is CALGELPRGSWGTTDKLIF. The CDR3 DNA reads TGTGCTCTTGGGGAACTCCCCCGGGGTAGCTGGGGGACCACCGATAAACTCATCTTT.